Below, 32 T cell receptor beta chains from the same sample are listed, as sequenced in a study of patients and donors after allogeneic stem cell transplantation. TCRdb re-called the RT-PCR reads through MiXCR, storing one row per CDR3 protein. The data contain roughly 250,000 distinct CDR3 sequences, roughly 14% of them singletons. Sequenced: blood, either unsorted or a sorted T cell fraction (not recorded which). The receptors stem from a human donor who was either an allogeneic HSCT recipient or a stem cell or donor lymphocyte infusion donor (not recorded which). It is not recorded whose cells these are; they may come from a transplant donor.

Many counts were recorded for this clonotype. The rearrangement joins TRBV12-3 or TRBV12-4 to TRBJ2-7, with TRBD1 identical over 11 bases. This CDR3 comprises 13 residues. Unmatched junction bases numbered 3, after V lost 5 bases and J lost 6 bases. CDR3 region: CASSPGTGGEQYF. The CDR3 nucleotides are TGTGCCAGCAGTCCCGGGACAGGGGGCGAGCAGTACTTC.

Many counts were recorded for this clonotype. The chain couples TRBV4-2 to TRBJ1-2; no clear D gene. V dropped 6 bases and J dropped 2 bases, with 10 bases sitting between them. Per germline, CDR1 LGHNA and CDR2 YNFKEQ. This CDR3 has 13 residues. In DNA, the CDR3 is TGTGCCAGCAGTCCGAACAGCAACTATGGCTACACCTTC. Protein: CASSPNSNYGYTF.

The J gene is TRBJ2-1, the V gene TRBV5-1; 8 positions match TRBD1. Germline CDR1 reads SGHRS; CDR2 reads YFSETQ. CDR3 length: 13 amino acids. Trimming cost V 4 bases and J 6 bases; bases outside gene matches: 3. DNA for the CDR3: TGCGCCAGCAGCGGACAGGGCGGCAATGAGCAGTTCTTC. It codes for CASSGQGGNEQFF.

In its sample, this clonotype was seen many times. The rearrangement links TRBV6-1 to TRBJ1-5; 8 nucleotides agree with TRBD1. The junction had 4 bases not matched to a gene; V was cut back by 6 bases and J by 0 bases. The CDR3 totals 15 residues. CDR1 is MNHNS and CDR2 is SASEGT in the germline V gene. CDR3 protein: CASRQGASSNQPQHF. As DNA, the CDR3 is TGTGCCAGCAGGCAGGGGGCGAGTAGCAATCAGCCCCAGCATTTT.

The chain recombines TRBV12-3 or TRBV12-4 with TRBJ1-3; D is perhaps TRBD1 (6 bases). The CDR3 contains 15 residues. The V and J ends lost 2 bases and 2 bases respectively, with 10 bases between them. The CDR3 DNA follows: TGTGCCAGCAGTTTACTCGGGGGGCCTGGAAACACCATATATTTT. This codes for CASSLLGGPGNTIYF.

The V gene is TRBV6-5, the J gene TRBJ1-5, with D perhaps matching TRBD1 (5 bases). The V gene lost 4 bases and the J gene lost 4 bases, with 17 bases spanning the gap. The CDR3 loop spans 16 amino acids. Per the germline V gene, CDR1 is MNHEY and CDR2 is SVGAGI. CDR3 bases: TGTGCCAGCAGTTCGATCTGGGACGTTGGGAATCAGCCCCAGCATTTT. Amino acid sequence: CASSSIWDVGNQPQHF.

There are a few counts of this clonotype. V and J are TRBV7-2 and TRBJ2-3; D is ambiguous. Germline V gene lookup returns CDR1 SGHTA and CDR2 FQGNSA. Trimming pared 4 bases from V and 3 bases from J, leaving 11 bases between. The CDR3 has 14 amino acids. The CDR3 sequence: CASSSTRATDTQYF. CDR3 bases: TGTGCCAGCAGCTCCACCCGGGCTACAGATACGCAGTATTTT.

The chain combines TRBV27 with TRBJ1-5; a possible D gene is TRBD1 (6 bases). The CDR3 covers 15 residues. The V gene's germline CDR1 is MNHEY and CDR2 SMNVEV (reference sequence). Trimming took 3 bases from V and 7 from J, leaving 16 bases between them. The CDR3 nucleotides read TGTGCCAGCAGTTTCAGGGGACGGATGGACCAGCCCCAGCATTTT. Amino acids: CASSFRGRMDQPQHF.

V gene TRBV5-4 combines with J gene TRBJ2-7, with 7 bases fitting TRBD1. V was clipped by 4 bases and J by 3 bases; unmatched bases: 7. This CDR3 is 14 amino acids long. Germline loops: CDR1 SGHNT, CDR2 YYREEE (reference sequence). CDR3 in amino acids: CASSPRGQYYEQYF. CDR3 bases: TGTGCCAGCAGCCCTCGGGGACAGTACTACGAGCAGTACTTC.

The sample holds a few counts of this clonotype. CDR3 coding DNA: TGTGCCTGGAGGACTCCGGGACAGACAAACTATGGCTACACCTTC. Encoded protein: CAWRTPGQTNYGYTF. This chain uses TRBV30 with TRBJ1-2; 7 nucleotides align to TRBD1. CDR1 and CDR2 from the germline V gene are GTSNPN and SVGIG (reference sequence). The length of the CDR3 is 15 residues. The V and J ends lost 3 bases and 2 bases, in that order; junction bases with no gene match: 9.

This clonotype was counted a few times. The rearrangement joins TRBV9 to TRBJ1-4; D is ambiguous. This CDR3 is 14 amino acids long. Trimming took off 0 bases at V and 8 bases at J, with 11 bases between the two ends. Germline V CDR1 and CDR2: SGDLS, YYNGEE. The CDR3 bases are TGTGCCAGCAGCGTAGACGGGCAAGGGGAAAAACTGTTTTTT. Its translation is CASSVDGQGEKLFF.

The sample holds many counts of this clonotype. The chain recombines TRBV5-1 with TRBJ2-3; 8 nucleotides agree with TRBD2. Unmatched junction bases numbered 7, after V lost 0 bases and J lost 4 bases. This CDR3 is 16 amino acids long. Per germline, CDR1 SGHRS and CDR2 YFSETQ. The CDR3 here is CASSLAQRELADTQYF. CDR3 DNA: TGCGCCAGCAGCTTGGCCCAGCGGGAGTTGGCAGATACGCAGTATTTT.

The chain joins TRBV3-1 to TRBJ2-1; D perhaps matches TRBD1 (6 bases). V was clipped by 1 base and J by 15 bases, with 13 bases between them. The germline CDR1 and CDR2 sequences are LGHDT and YNNKEL (reference sequence). The CDR3 runs to 12 residues. CDR3: CASSQADRTSFF. DNA of the CDR3: TGTGCCAGCAGCCAAGCTGACAGGACTTCGTTCTTC.

A few counts support this clonotype. The chain uses TRBV6-4 and TRBJ2-1; 8 bases align to TRBD2. With V trimmed by 2 bases and J by 8 bases, 8 bases remained unmatched. The germline gives CDR1 MRHNA, CDR2 SNTAGT. CDR3 length: 15 amino acids. CDR3 nucleotides: TGTGCCAGCAGTGACGGGACGGGGGGGCCGGATGAGCAGTTCTTC. Its protein product is CASSDGTGGPDEQFF.

The rearrangement links TRBV19 to TRBJ2-7; D is perhaps TRBD1 (6 bases). Germline V gene data show CDR1 as LNHDA and CDR2 as SQIVND (reference sequence). V shed 5 bases and J shed 2 bases, with 10 bases lying between them. The CDR3 spans 13 residues. The CDR3 DNA is TGTGCCAGTAGTCAAAGGGGGACCTACGAGCAGTACTTC. Translating it yields CASSQRGTYEQYF.

This clonotype has at least ten counts. The gene calls are TRBV11-2 and TRBJ2-5, with 8 bases aligning to TRBD2. Germline assignment: CDR1 SGHAT and CDR2 FQNNGV. The CDR3 length is 14 residues. V was clipped by 7 bases and J by 1 base; unmatched bases: 5. CDR3 coding DNA: TGTGCCAGCAACCCAAGCGGGGGCCAAGAGACCCAGTACTTC. This codes for CASNPSGGQETQYF.

The chain is built from TRBV2 and TRBJ2-5, with D possibly TRBD1 on 6 matching bases. Trimming stripped 5 bases from V and 5 bases from J, with 12 bases between. Germline assignment: CDR1 SNHLY and CDR2 FYNNEI. The CDR3 has 13 residues. The CDR3 loop reads CASSSPRGETQYF. The CDR3 coding sequence is TGTGCCAGCAGTTCACCGAGGGGGGAGACCCAGTACTTC.

There are a few counts of this clonotype. This rearrangement joins TRBV6-5 to TRBJ1-3, with a weak D call TRBD1 (5 bases). Germline V gene sequence: CDR1 MNHEY, CDR2 SVGAGI. The CDR3 spans 15 residues. V lost 2 bases and J lost 4, with 12 bases in between. The CDR3: CASSYIGTAGNTIYF. CDR3 DNA sequence: TGTGCCAGCAGTTACATTGGGACGGCAGGAAACACCATATATTTT.

The chain has TRBV6-5 and TRBJ1-6; no definite D call. The CDR3 sequence is 14 residues long. Germline values: CDR1 MNHEY, CDR2 SVGAGI. Trimming took 3 bases from V and 7 from J, leaving 10 bases between them. CDR3 sequence (DNA): TGTGCCAGCAGTTATGGGCAGGAAAATTCACCCCTCCACTTT. Its protein is CASSYGQENSPLHF.

Ten or more counts support this clonotype. The chain uses TRBV12-3 or TRBV12-4 and TRBJ1-6; 7 bases align to TRBD1. V was clipped by 7 bases and J by 4 bases; unmatched bases: 4. CDR3 length: 14 residues. CDR3 sequence reads: CASNRDSYNSPLHF. The CDR3 DNA sequence: TGTGCCAGCAACCGGGACAGTTATAATTCACCCCTCCACTTT.

The chain couples TRBV19 to TRBJ1-2; tentatively, D is TRBD1 (6 bases). The germline CDR1 and CDR2 sequences are LNHDA and SQIVND (reference sequence). Trimming stripped 11 bases from V and 6 bases from J, with 19 bases between. CDR3 size: 13 residues. DNA for the CDR3: TGTGCCTCCCAACGGACGGGGGGCAATGGCTACACCTTC. Protein: CASQRTGGNGYTF.

This clonotype was detected a few times. This chain links TRBV15 with TRBJ2-7; D may be TRBD2 (6 bases). Looked up from germline, CDR1 is LNHNV and CDR2 is YYDKDF (reference sequence). V was pared by 0 bases and J by 5 bases, with 8 bases between. The CDR3 has 13 residues. The CDR3 DNA sequence: TGTGCCACCAGCAGAGATCCGGGGGACGAGCAGTACTTC. This translates into CATSRDPGDEQYF.

This clonotype was recorded at least ten times. The chain has TRBV27 and TRBJ2-7, with D possibly being TRBD1 (6 bases). Deletions cut 8 bases from V and 0 bases from J, with 11 bases between. In germline, CDR1 is MNHEY, CDR2 SMNVEV (reference sequence). The CDR3 runs 13 residues. The CDR3 reads CASAKGGSYEQYF. DNA of the CDR3: TGTGCCAGCGCCAAAGGGGGCTCCTACGAGCAGTACTTC.

This clonotype showed up many times. Written as DNA, the CDR3 is TGTGCCAGCAGCGTTAAACCGGCAGGGGTTCGTGAGACCCAGTACTTC. This codes for CASSVKPAGVRETQYF. The chain is built from TRBV9 and TRBJ2-5; perhaps TRBD1 as D (6 bases). This CDR3 comprises 16 residues. Germline CDR1 is SGDLS and CDR2 is YYNGEE. Trimming took 2 bases from V and 5 from J, leaving 19 bases between them.

This clonotype was counted a few times. The chain links TRBV6-1 to TRBJ1-4; D is undetermined. This CDR3 has 16 residues. CDR1 is MNHNS, CDR2 SASEGT, per germline. V lost 1 base to trimming and J lost 7 bases, with 16 bases between them. CDR3 DNA sequence: TGTGCCAGCAGTGAAGGAAGGGCGAACCGGGGTGAAAAACTGTTTTTT. This sequence encodes CASSEGRANRGEKLFF.

This sequence joins TRBV9 and TRBJ2-5; possibly TRBD1 for D (5 bases). Germline CDR1 SGDLS, CDR2 YYNGEE. Trimming shortened V by 4 bases and J by 3 bases, and 16 bases separated the two germline ends. The CDR3 spans 15 residues. In DNA, the CDR3 is TGTGCCAGCAGCATATCCCCCCAGGGAAAAGAGACCCAGTACTTC. The encoded protein is CASSISPQGKETQYF.

This chain connects TRBV18 to TRBJ1-4, with D tentatively TRBD1 (5 bases). Trimming pared 4 bases from V and 8 bases from J, leaving 14 bases between. Per the germline V gene, CDR1 is KGHSH and CDR2 is LQKENI. This CDR3 comprises 14 residues. This CDR3 is CASSLRQLSEKLFF. As DNA, the CDR3 is TGTGCCAGCTCACTTCGACAGCTCAGCGAAAAACTGTTTTTT. Combining the CDR3 with reference TRBV18 and TRBJ1-4 gives the whole variable domain NAGVMQNPRHLVRRRGQEARLRCSPMKGHSHVYWYRQLPEEGLKFMVYLQKENIIDESGMPKERFSAEFPKEGPSILRIQQVVRGDSAAYFCASSLRQLSEKLFFGSGTQLSVL.

This clonotype was counted many times. CDR3 nucleotide sequence: TGTGCCAGCAGCTTCGAAAACACTGAAGCTTTCTTT. It is translated as CASSFENTEAFF. The rearrangement uses TRBV12-3 or TRBV12-4 and TRBJ1-1; no definite D call. V lost 6 bases, J lost 2 bases, and 7 bases lay in between. The CDR3 runs 12 residues.

This clonotype was counted at least ten times. The V call is TRBV18, the J call TRBJ1-3; D ambiguous. This CDR3 has 14 amino acids. CDR1 is KGHSH and CDR2 is LQKENI in the germline V gene. V lost 3 bases to trimming and J lost 0 bases, with 6 bases between them. CDR3: CASSPGSSGNTIYF. The CDR3, as DNA: TGTGCCAGCTCACCGGGCAGCTCTGGAAACACCATATATTTT.

There are a few counts of this clonotype. The chain links TRBV6-1 to TRBJ1-3, with no clear D. This CDR3 contains 14 residues. The V end was cut by 4 bases, the J end by 6 bases, with 13 bases between. CDR1 and CDR2 (germline): MNHNS, SASEGT. The CDR3 is CASSAREMENTIYF. The CDR3 coding sequence is TGTGCCAGCAGTGCCCGGGAGATGGAAAACACCATATATTTT.

This clonotype was seen more than once but under ten times. The chain has TRBV11-2 and TRBJ1-1, with D possibly TRBD1 on 6 matching bases. V lost 4 bases to trimming and J lost 5 bases, with 14 bases between them. The CDR3 loop spans 14 amino acids. CDR1 SGHAT and CDR2 FQNNGV come from the germline V gene. Here the CDR3 reads CASSSAGERTEAFF. As DNA, the CDR3 is TGTGCCAGCAGCTCAGCAGGGGAGAGGACTGAAGCTTTCTTT.

The V gene is TRBV7-9, the J gene TRBJ2-5; D call uncertain. The CDR3 covers 11 residues. The germline CDR1 and CDR2 sequences are SEHNR and FQNEAQ (reference sequence). The germline V and J ends were trimmed by 8 bases and 0 bases, with 4 bases remaining between them. Here the CDR3 DNA reads TGTGCCAGCGGCCACCAAGAGACCCAGTACTTC. As protein: CASGHQETQYF.